These 8 T cell receptor beta chains were all obtained from the same sample, sequenced in a study of blood T cell repertoires in COVID-19. The table came from immunoSEQ multiplex PCR; TCRdb's copy has only in-frame clones and leaves some out. The sample consists of about 230,000 clones, about 80% of them appearing once. The sequencing sample was made of PBMCs or T cells enriched from blood (not recorded which). These receptors came from a man aged 55-75 years who had recovered from COVID-19.

The CDR3 here is CASRVEGAAYNEQFF. CDR3 bases: TGTGCCAGCAGGGTCGAGGGGGCAGCCTACAATGAGCAGTTCTTC. The chain joins TRBV3-1 (or the pseudogene TRBV3-2) to TRBJ2-1; 7 nucleotides match TRBD1. This CDR3 comprises 15 residues. Germline CDR1 LGHDT, CDR2 YNNKEL (reference sequence). V was clipped by 6 bases and J by 2 bases; unmatched bases: 7.

A single count supports this clone. The chain has TRBV3-1 (or the pseudogene TRBV3-2) and TRBJ2-1; D is unresolved. CDR1 and CDR2 from the germline V gene are LGHDT and YNNKEL (reference sequence). With 4 bases removed from V and 6 bases from J, the gap between germline ends came to 7 bases. The CDR3 totals 12 residues. The CDR3: CASSRSGNEQFF. CDR3 nucleotide sequence: TGTGCCAGCAGCCGTTCAGGCAATGAGCAGTTCTTC.

The chain uses TRBV5-1 and TRBJ2-1; 7 bases align to TRBD2. The germline gives CDR1 SGHRS, CDR2 YFSETQ. V dropped 0 bases and J dropped 10; count of bases not matched to a gene: 4. CDR3 length: 13 amino acids. The CDR3 here is CASSLGPSGEQFF. The DNA for the CDR3 is TGCGCCAGCAGCTTGGGCCCTAGCGGCGAGCAGTTCTTC.

The chain recombines TRBV2 with TRBJ1-1, with 10 bases aligning to TRBD1. The CDR3 totals 17 residues. Unmatched junction bases numbered 8, after V lost 4 bases and J lost 0 bases. CDR1 and CDR2 from the germline V gene are SNHLY and FYNNEI. The CDR3 sequence: CASSGQGARVLNTEAFF. For the CDR3, the DNA is TGTGCCAGCAGTGGACAGGGGGCAAGGGTTTTGAACACTGAAGCTTTCTTT.

The chain is built from TRBV10-3 and TRBJ2-1; the D is unclear. Between the trimmed V and J ends, which lost 3 bases and 2 bases, there was a span of 20 bases. The CDR3 is made up of 18 amino acids. Germline loops: CDR1 ENHRY, CDR2 SYGVKD. The CDR3 DNA is TGTGCCATCAGTGAAACCCCCCCTCGCGGATCACCCTACAATGAGCAGTTCTTC. Encoded protein: CAISETPPRGSPYNEQFF.

The genes are TRBV9 and TRBJ1-3; D perhaps matches TRBD1 (5 bases). V lost 0 bases and J lost 0, with 10 bases in between. CDR3 length: 16 residues. CDR1 is SGDLS, CDR2 YYNGEE, per germline. The CDR3 coding sequence is TGTGCCAGCAGCGTAGCGGACACCGACTCTGGAAACACCATATATTTT. Protein product: CASSVADTDSGNTIYF. The full variable domain, completed using reference TRBV9 and TRBJ1-3, is DSGVTQTPKHLITATGQRVTLRCSPRSGDLSVYWYQQSLDQGLQFLIQYYNGEERAKGNILERFSAQQFPDLHSELNLSSLELGDSALYFCASSVADTDSGNTIYFGEGSWLTVV.

This chain connects TRBV4-3 to TRBJ2-5; TRBD2 aligns across 10 bases. Germline values: CDR1 LGHNA, CDR2 YSLEER. There are 16 residues in the CDR3. The V gene end was trimmed by 0 bases and the J gene end by 0 bases; junction bases not matched to a gene: 1. The CDR3 here is CASSQELAGNQETQYF. The CDR3 coding sequence is TGCGCCAGCAGCCAAGAACTAGCGGGAAACCAAGAGACCCAGTACTTC.

The chain links TRBV4-1 to TRBJ2-1, with TRBD2 identical over 11 bases. V lost 2 bases and J lost 0; bases outside the gene matches: 3. The CDR3 is made up of 17 amino acids. Germline values: CDR1 MGHRA, CDR2 YSYEKL. This CDR3 reads CASSQLLAGDSYNEQFF. CDR3 bases: TGCGCCAGCAGCCAACTACTAGCGGGAGACTCCTACAATGAGCAGTTCTTC.